This T cell receptor beta chain was identified during a study of pediatric ulcerative colitis. The CDR3 is 15 residues long. Germline-derived CDR1 and CDR2 are SGHRS and YFSETQ. With 1 base removed from V and 6 bases from J, the gap between germline ends came to 13 bases. Study results and caveats: Blood-rectal clonal overlap within each person was significantly higher in ulcerative colitis patients than controls. No controls had the two rectal clonotypes shared by ulcerative colitis patients.

Up to 500,000 reads were sequenced per sample. Measured with immunoSEQ multiplex PCR; TCRdb has only the in-frame clones, and not every one. Altogether around 68,000 clones are present, just over 75% being singletons, with the ten largest covering under 6.5%. About this clone itself: No antigen is known for it.

The material sequenced was blood. The origin of this receptor is a boy aged 5-17 years with moderate ulcerative colitis. J is TRBJ1-4 and V is TRBV5-1; no clear D gene. The CDR3 DNA is TGCGCCAGCAGCTTGATAGAGGCGGCAGATGAAAAACTGTTTTTT. As protein: CASSLIEAADEKLFF.